This T cell receptor (beta chain) was profiled in a study of Ad26.COV2.S vaccination and SARS-CoV-2 variants. Turning to the study itself: The Ad26.COV2.S arm of the COV1001 trial was where the donor was placed. Findings and caveats of the study: Those who received vaccine or placebo ended up with similar non-spike TCR breadth.

Treatment in this sample: over 15 received Ad26.COV2.S at low or high dose, single or two shots; 5 received placebo; per-sample allocation not given. Following the first vaccine or placebo injection, samples were taken on day 63. Adults aged 18-55 years in Boston included the donor. The length of the CDR3 is 15 residues. The germline V gene has CDR1 LGHNA and CDR2 YNFKEQ. V was shortened by 0 bases and J by 3 bases, with 9 bases between the two germline ends. Comment on this clone: Its antigen is not known.

TCRdb's table, derived via immunoSEQ multiplex PCR, lists solely in-frame clones and lacks some. The sample contains around 450,000 clones, about nine tenths of which appear only once. The specimen was peripheral blood, collected in a trial of Ad26.COV2.S vaccine versus placebo. The TCR was taken from a person between 18 and 60 years old who received the Ad26.COV2.S COVID-19 vaccine or a placebo. The chain employs TRBV4-2 and TRBJ1-5; D is ambiguous. The CDR3: CASSQEPGYNQPQHF. The CDR3 nucleotides read TGTGCCAGCAGCCAAGAGCCGGGCTACAATCAGCCCCAGCATTTT.